This T cell receptor (beta chain) was identified during a study of T-cell memory formation after mild COVID-19. Findings of the study overall: For contracting clones, CD4+ ones sat mainly in CM and EM, CD8+ in EMRA. Within pre-infection memory, some responding clones were found, suggesting cross-reactive memory joined. Contracting clones, day 15 to 85, had balanced CD4/CD8, and later expanders favored CD4+.

The table lists this clonotype with a few counts. What it binds is not known. TCR alpha and TCR beta cDNA libraries carrying sample barcodes and UMIs came from 5'RACE with constant-segment primers. TCRdb recomputed calls from the 5' RACE reads with MiXCR, one row per CDR3 protein. The table shows about 180,000 distinct CDR3 sequences, with under 20% occurring only once. The CDR3 is made up of 15 amino acids. V lost 4 bases to trimming and J lost 1 base, with 12 bases between them. The germline CDR1 and CDR2 sequences are SGHTA and FQGTGA. Sequenced material: PBMCs or a T cell subset sorted from them (not recorded which). The receptor's source is a man aged 18-30 years who had mild COVID-19 (a few samples of this study predate the infection). Cell type and time point are not known. V and J are TRBV7-3 and TRBJ2-3; no reliable D call. CDR3 residues: CASSSQTWGTDTQYF. The CDR3 bases are TGTGCCAGCAGCTCCCAAACCTGGGGCACAGATACGCAGTATTTT.